The present T cell receptor beta chain was sequenced within a study of blood T cell repertoires in COVID-19. CDR1 is SGHAT and CDR2 is FQNNGV in the germline V gene. V was clipped by 5 bases and J by 3 bases; unmatched bases: 8. This CDR3 comprises 15 residues. Libraries were prepared by immunoSEQ multiplex PCR; TCRdb keeps only in-frame clonotypes and omits some of them. The sample yields roughly 180,000 clones, roughly four fifths seen once. V usage is TRBV11-2 and J usage is TRBJ1-1; 8 bases fit TRBD1. The source of this sequence is a woman aged 35 to 49 with COVID-19, enrolled during active disease. The sample consisted of peripheral blood. CDR3 DNA sequence: TGTGCCAGCAGCGACAGGGGAATCGGGTACACTGAAGCTTTCTTT. Its protein product is CASSDRGIGYTEAFF.